This passage covers 25 T cell receptor beta chains from one sample sequenced in a study of CD8+CD57+ T cells in acquired aplastic anemia (dated by TCRdb to between 2018 and 2020). Sequenced on an Illumina HiSeq 2000. Profiling of TCR beta VDJ combinations and CDR3 sequences used genomic DNA as the template. Using fastp trimming at Q25 and MiXCR clonotype assembly, TCRdb reanalyzed the public sequencing data and kept in-frame beta chains. Rows merge per CDR3 protein into single entries with the most common DNA and genes. The sample table shows 200,000 to 250,000 distinct CDR3 sequences, and 65% are seen once. Together, the top ten hold around 50% of the sample. Flow cytometry had shown CD8+CD57+ cell expansion in the patients selected for sequencing. What was sequenced was sorted CD4+, CD8+, or CD8+CD57+ T cells (not recorded which) from PBMCs. The receptors here all came from a human donor with aplastic anemia.

This clonotype turned up a few times. V gene TRBV20-1 combines with J gene TRBJ2-5; the D gene is possibly TRBD1 (6 bases). CDR1 is DFQATT and CDR2 is SNEGSKA in the germline V gene (reference sequence). The CDR3 is 13 residues long. V was cut by 1 base and J by 1 base, with 7 bases left in between. The CDR3 loop reads CSARADSQETQYF. DNA for the CDR3: TGCAGTGCTAGAGCGGACAGCCAAGAGACCCAGTACTTC.

This chain links TRBV5-1 with TRBJ2-3, with TRBD2 matching over 8 bases. Germline V gene data show CDR1 as SGHRS and CDR2 as YFSETQ. V shed 6 bases and J 4 bases; nucleotides not matched to a gene: 10. CDR3 size: 15 residues. CDR3 DNA: TGCGCCAGCAATGTAAGGCGGGGGGCCGCAGATACGCAGTATTTT. Its translation is CASNVRRGAADTQYF. Combining the CDR3 with reference TRBV5-1 and TRBJ2-3 gives the whole variable domain KAGVTQTPRYLIKTRGQQVTLSCSPISGHRSVSWYQQTPGQGLQFLFEYFSETQRNKGNFPGRFSGRQFSNSRSEMNVSTLELGDSALYLCASNVRRGAADTQYFGPGTRLTVL.

This chain connects TRBV20-1 to TRBJ2-4; 12 nucleotides align to TRBD2. This CDR3 has 16 amino acids. CDR1 and CDR2 from the germline V gene are DFQATT and SNEGSKA (reference sequence). V lost 3 bases and J lost 4; bases outside the gene matches: 7. CDR3 in DNA: TGCAGTGCTAGGCTAGCGGGGGGGGATTATAAAAACATTCAGTACTTC. It specifies CSARLAGGDYKNIQYF.

This clonotype has a handful of counts. V usage is TRBV19 and J usage is TRBJ1-5; no firm D call. Trimming took 3 bases from V and 4 from J, leaving 4 bases between them. CDR1 is LNHDA, CDR2 SQIVND, per germline (reference sequence). This CDR3 has 12 amino acids. CDR3 loop: CASSIGNQPQHF. As DNA, the CDR3 is TGTGCCAGTAGTATCGGTAATCAGCCCCAGCATTTT.

The chain is built from TRBV5-5 and TRBJ1-1; D remains ambiguous. The CDR3 spans 13 residues. V lost 4 bases and J 3 bases, leaving 10 bases between the germline ends. From germline, CDR1 is SGHKS and CDR2 YYEKEE (reference sequence). DNA for the CDR3: TGTGCCAGCAGCGTCCAGCAGGACACTGAAGCTTTCTTT. Translated: CASSVQQDTEAFF.

The V gene is TRBV20-1, the J gene TRBJ1-2; D unresolved. Germline lookup yields CDR1 DFQATT and CDR2 SNEGSKA (reference sequence). The CDR3 has 12 amino acids. Trimming took 1 base from V and 7 from J, leaving 10 bases between them. The chain's CDR3 is CSARAVSGGYTF. The CDR3 DNA sequence: TGCAGTGCTAGAGCGGTTAGCGGTGGCTACACCTTC.

Only a few counts were recorded for this clonotype. The rearrangement uses TRBV28 and TRBJ2-7; the match to TRBD2 covers 9 bases. Germline V gene lookup returns CDR1 MDHEN and CDR2 SYDVKM. The CDR3 spans 13 residues. V gave up 8 bases and J gave up 1 base; unmatched junction bases: 3. The CDR3, as DNA: TGTGCCAGCCGGCTAGCGGGATCCTACGAGCAGTACTTC. Its protein product is CASRLAGSYEQYF. Based on the CDR3 plus reference TRBV28 and TRBJ2-7, the full variable domain is DVKVTQSSRYLVKRTGEKVFLECVQDMDHENMFWYRQDPGLGLRLIYFSYDVKMKEKGDIPEGYSVSREKKERFSLILESASTNQTSMYLCASRLAGSYEQYFGPGTRLTVT.

The chain uses TRBV2 and TRBJ2-7; 8 bases map to TRBD2. V dropped 4 bases and J dropped 8; count of bases not matched to a gene: 7. The CDR3 is 13 residues long. CDR1 and CDR2 (germline): SNHLY, FYNNEI. The chain's CDR3 is CASSAQRGSQQYF. As DNA, the CDR3 is TGTGCCAGCAGTGCCCAGCGGGGGAGTCAGCAGTACTTC.

This clonotype came up once. V gene TRBV15 combines with J gene TRBJ2-5; 7 bases are a match to TRBD1. The V gene end was trimmed by 3 bases and the J gene end by 5 bases; junction bases not matched to a gene: 9. This CDR3 has 15 amino acids. The germline V gene encodes CDR1 LNHNV and CDR2 YYDKDF (reference sequence). CDR3 DNA sequence: TGTGCCACCAGCAGCTCCAGGTCGGGACAGGAGACCCAGTACTTC. It encodes CATSSSRSGQETQYF.

On this clonotype: The junction and the germline gene differ at one end; a read error may be behind it. CDR3 region: CATSDAGEAGELFF. The CDR3 DNA sequence: TGTGCTACCAGTGATGCAGGGGAGGCCGGGGAGCTGTTTTTT. The chain is built from TRBV24-1 and TRBJ2-2; either TRBD1 or TRBD2 may supply D (6 bases each). This CDR3 is built from 14 residues. CDR1 is KGHDR and CDR2 is SFDVKD in the germline V gene.

This clonotype was observed a few times. In nucleotides, the CDR3 is TGTGCGGGGACGACTAGCGGGATTATCACAGATACGCAGTATTTT. Protein sequence: CAGTTSGIITDTQYF. The chain links TRBV7-2 to TRBJ2-3; 11 bases match TRBD2. The length of the CDR3 is 15 residues. Germline assignment: CDR1 SGHTA and CDR2 FQGNSA. Full variable domain (remainder filled in from reference TRBV7-2 and TRBJ2-3): GAGVSQSPSNKVTEKGKDVELRCDPISGHTALYWYRQSLGQGLEFLIYFQGNSAPDKSGLPSDRFSAERTGGSVSTLTIQRTQQEDSAVYLCAGTTSGIITDTQYFGPGTRLTVL.

The V and J genes are TRBV4-3 and TRBJ2-1, with 7 bases aligning to TRBD2. Germline lookup yields CDR1 LGHNA and CDR2 YSLEER. Losses at the gene ends were 0 bases for V and 0 bases for J; bases not matched to a gene: 11. CDR3 length: 19 amino acids. The CDR3 bases are TGCGCCAGCAGCCAAGATGGGAGGGACGGGCAGGGCTCCTACAATGAGCAGTTCTTC. Amino acids: CASSQDGRDGQGSYNEQFF.

The chain recombines TRBV20-1 with TRBJ1-2; TRBD1 matches at 7 bases. This CDR3 is built from 17 residues. V lost 1 base and J lost 6; bases outside the gene matches: 17. CDR1 is DFQATT and CDR2 is SNEGSKA in the germline V gene (reference sequence). The CDR3 region is CSARGYGERGRMDGYTF. The CDR3 region has the DNA TGCAGTGCTAGAGGGTACGGGGAGAGGGGGCGCATGGATGGCTACACCTTC.

This clonotype was counted a single time. The chain couples TRBV28 to TRBJ1-2; no definite D call. Germline CDR1 is MDHEN and CDR2 is SYDVKM. Trimming stripped 2 bases from V and 5 bases from J, with 15 bases between. This CDR3 is 15 amino acids long. CDR3 bases: TGTGCCAGCAGTTTAGGTGGGCCTGGCCTTTATGGCTACACCTTC. Protein: CASSLGGPGLYGYTF.

This clonotype was recorded at least ten times. This chain uses TRBV3-1 with TRBJ2-7, with TRBD2 matching over 7 bases. The V gene's germline CDR1 is LGHDT and CDR2 YNNKEL (reference sequence). Unmatched junction bases numbered 13, after V lost 4 bases and J lost 7 bases. This CDR3 has 15 residues. CDR3 nucleotide sequence: TGTGCCAGCAGCCCCGAGACTAGCCCTGGTGGGGAGCAGTACTTC. It translates to CASSPETSPGGEQYF.

The chain has TRBV5-1 and TRBJ1-1; D is ambiguous. Trimming pared 0 bases from V and 1 base from J, leaving 10 bases between. CDR3 length: 15 amino acids. CDR1 and CDR2 from the germline V gene are SGHRS and YFSETQ. Written as DNA, the CDR3 is TGCGCCAGCAGCTTGGGTCCCGTGGAGAACACTGAAGCTTTCTTT. Protein: CASSLGPVENTEAFF.

This clonotype was observed a few times. The junction departs from the called germline gene at one end, perhaps through a read error. This chain joins TRBV9 and TRBJ1-3; D gene unclear. The CDR3 has 14 residues. Looked up from germline, CDR1 is SGDLS and CDR2 is YYNGEE. Written as DNA, the CDR3 is TGCGCCAGCAGTGTCGGGAGCTCTGGAAACACCATATATTTT. Its protein product is CASSVGSSGNTIYF.

This sequence joins TRBV5-6 and TRBJ1-1, with 10 bases identical to TRBD1. Germline V gene lookup returns CDR1 SGHDT and CDR2 YYEEEE. V gave up 3 bases and J gave up 8 bases; unmatched junction bases: 7. The CDR3 consists of 14 residues. The CDR3 bases are TGTGCCAGCAGCTCTGGGGACAGGGGCCCCGAAGCTTTCTTT. Its translation: CASSSGDRGPEAFF.

The V and J genes are TRBV5-6 and TRBJ2-3; maybe TRBD2 (6 bases). CDR3 length: 15 amino acids. CDR1 is SGHDT and CDR2 is YYEEEE in the germline V gene. Between the trimmed V and J ends, which lost 0 bases and 7 bases, there was a span of 15 bases. The CDR3 coding sequence is TGTGCCAGCAGCTTGGAGGGAACGGCGGGGTATACGCAGTATTTT. Protein sequence: CASSLEGTAGYTQYF.

The rearrangement links TRBV7-8 to TRBJ2-7, with 10 bases fitting TRBD1. The V gene's germline CDR1 is SGHVS and CDR2 FQNEAQ. V lost 5 bases and J lost 2; bases outside the gene matches: 9. This CDR3 spans 16 amino acids. The CDR3 DNA sequence: TGTGCCAGCAGCCCCGGCCCGGGGACAGGGGCCTACGAGCAGTACTTC. Its protein is CASSPGPGTGAYEQYF.

This clonotype appeared a single time. A junction boundary mismatches the germline segment, possibly from a read error. The rearrangement joins TRBV29-1 to TRBJ1-2, with D possibly being TRBD1 (5 bases). Germline CDR1 is SQVTM and CDR2 is ANQGSEA. The CDR3 has 14 amino acids. The CDR3 sequence: CSAPGAGLNYGYAF. The CDR3 DNA reads TGCAGCGCCCCCGGAGCAGGGCTGAACTATGGCTACGCCTTC.

The CDR3 DNA is TGCGCCAGCAGCTTAGGGCGGGACCCCAATGAGCAGTTCTTC. As protein: CASSLGRDPNEQFF. V is TRBV5-1 and J is TRBJ2-1; tentative D call: TRBD2 (6 bases). The CDR3 is made up of 14 amino acids. Germline values: CDR1 SGHRS, CDR2 YFSETQ. With 2 bases removed from V and 6 bases from J, the gap between germline ends came to 12 bases.

The chain has TRBV9 and TRBJ2-1; TRBD2 agrees at 11 bases. The CDR3 has 15 amino acids. The ends lost 1 base at V and 9 bases at J; junction bases unmatched: 6. Germline CDR1 reads SGDLS; CDR2 reads YYNGEE. CDR3 coding DNA: TGTGCCAGCAGCGTAAGTAGCGGGGGGGCCACTGAGCAGTTCTTC. Translated: CASSVSSGGATEQFF.

This sequence joins TRBV7-3 and TRBJ2-5, with TRBD2 as a possible D gene (6 bases). The J call may be wrong; the DNA end is better matched by TRBJ2-7. CDR1 SGHTA and CDR2 FQGTGA come from the germline V gene. The CDR3 covers 15 residues. The CDR3 spells CASSLIGGGNYEQYF. CDR3 DNA: TGTGCCAGCAGCTTGATTGGAGGCGGGAACTACGAGCAGTACTTC.

The rearrangement uses TRBV11-3 and TRBJ1-1; D remains unclear. The germline V gene encodes CDR1 SGHNT and CDR2 YENEEA. With 3 bases removed from V and 4 bases from J, the gap between germline ends came to 6 bases. The CDR3 contains 12 residues. This CDR3 is CASSFVFTEAFF. The CDR3 DNA reads as TGTGCCAGCAGCTTCGTGTTCACTGAAGCTTTCTTT.